The 28 T cell receptor beta chains below come from one sample, sequenced in a study of neurological immune-mediated disorders. TCRdb redid the calling of the 5' RACE reads with MiXCR, one entry per CDR3 protein. The profile shows more than 75,000 distinct CDR3 sequences, approximately 10% of them singletons. Sequenced sample: PBMCs. These receptor sequences come from a man aged 35 to 55 in good health.

The chain carries TRBV20-1 and TRBJ1-6, with D perhaps TRBD1 (5 bases). Germline CDR1 is DFQATT and CDR2 is SNEGSKA (reference sequence). The CDR3 extends over 20 amino acids. The germline V and J ends were trimmed by 1 base and 3 bases, with 25 bases remaining between them. The CDR3 sequence is CSARVLEKIGERYYNSPLHF. The DNA of the CDR3 is TGCAGTGCTAGAGTCCTTGAAAAGATAGGGGAAAGATACTATAATTCACCCCTCCACTTT.

This clonotype was picked up many times. This CDR3 is CASSLTPGLYTEAFF. The CDR3 DNA follows: TGTGCCAGCAGTTTAACGCCAGGGTTGTACACTGAAGCTTTCTTT. The J gene is TRBJ1-1, the V gene TRBV12-3 or TRBV12-4; D may be TRBD1 (5 bases). This CDR3 region has 15 residues. V was cut by 2 bases and J by 3 bases, with 13 bases left in between.

In its sample, this clonotype was seen many times. The rearrangement uses TRBV4-2 and TRBJ1-5; D gene uncertain. The germline V and J ends were trimmed by 1 base and 3 bases, with 10 bases remaining between them. This CDR3 is 15 amino acids long. Per the germline V gene, CDR1 is LGHNA and CDR2 is YNFKEQ. The CDR3 bases are TGTGCCAGCAGCCAAGTAGCAGGAGACAATCAGCCCCAGCATTTT. Protein sequence: CASSQVAGDNQPQHF.

This clonotype was counted many times. V usage is TRBV20-1 and J usage is TRBJ2-4, with D maybe TRBD1 (5 bases). V was clipped by 5 bases and J by 2 bases, with 10 bases between them. Germline loops: CDR1 DFQATT, CDR2 SNEGSKA (reference sequence). This CDR3 contains 13 residues. The CDR3, as DNA: TGCAGTGCTCGACAGCTGTCCAAAAACATTCAGTACTTC. Its translation: CSARQLSKNIQYF.

This clonotype was counted ten times or more. This rearrangement joins TRBV3-1 to TRBJ1-2, with a tentative D call TRBD1 (5 bases). Trimming shortened V by 1 base and J by 5 bases, and 8 bases separated the two germline ends. Germline V lookup: CDR1 LGHDT, CDR2 YNNKEL (reference sequence). The CDR3 loop spans 13 amino acids. CDR3 coding DNA: TGTGCCAGCAGCCAAGGCCGGGGGTATGGCTACACCTTC. Protein: CASSQGRGYGYTF.

This sequence joins TRBV7-9 and TRBJ2-7; D is uncertain. The CDR3 is 13 amino acids. Between the trimmed V and J ends, which lost 5 bases and 7 bases, there was a span of 15 bases. Per the germline V gene, CDR1 is SEHNR and CDR2 is FQNEAQ (reference sequence). The CDR3 DNA follows: TGTGCCAGCAGCCCGATCCAGCCCTGGGAGCAGTACTTC. Protein sequence: CASSPIQPWEQYF. Combining the CDR3 with reference TRBV7-9 and TRBJ2-7 gives the whole variable domain DTGVSQNPRHKITKRGQNVTFRCDPISEHNRLYWYRQTLGQGPEFLTYFQNEAQLEKSRLLSDRFSAERPKGSFSTLEIQRTEQGDSAMYLCASSPIQPWEQYFGPGTRLTVT.

This clonotype was counted at least ten times. The V gene is TRBV5-1, the J gene TRBJ1-2, with 8 bases lining up with TRBD1. The CDR3 sequence is 12 residues long. The germline V gene has CDR1 SGHRS and CDR2 YFSETQ. V was clipped by 7 bases and J by 12 bases; unmatched bases: 11. In nucleotides, the CDR3 is TGCGCCAGCGCCGGGACAGGCCTAGGGCACACCTTC. It encodes CASAGTGLGHTF.

This clonotype was seen many times. The chain combines TRBV3-1 with TRBJ1-1; the D is unclear. The V and J ends lost 1 base and 0 bases respectively, with 6 bases between them. The CDR3 sequence is 14 residues long. Germline V CDR1 and CDR2: LGHDT, YNNKEL (reference sequence). The CDR3 is CASSQARMNTEAFF. CDR3 coding DNA: TGTGCCAGCAGCCAAGCCAGAATGAACACTGAAGCTTTCTTT. The full variable domain, its missing parts supplied by reference TRBV3-1 and TRBJ1-1, is DTAVSQTPKYLVTQMGNDKSIKCEQNLGHDTMYWYKQDSKKFLKIMFSYNNKELIINETVPNRFSPKSPDKAHLNLHINSLELGDSAVYFCASSQARMNTEAFFGQGTRLTVV.

In this sample, this clonotype turned up many times. This chain connects TRBV28 to TRBJ1-5, with D perhaps matching TRBD1 (5 bases). The CDR3 runs to 15 residues. Looked up from germline, CDR1 is MDHEN and CDR2 is SYDVKM. Trimming removed 6 bases from V and 4 bases from J, with 16 bases in between. CDR3 in DNA: TGTGCCAGCAGCCGCACGGGACGCATAAATCAGCCCCAGCATTTT. It specifies CASSRTGRINQPQHF.

This clonotype was detected ten times or more. The chain links TRBV6-5 to TRBJ1-2, with 7 bases matching TRBD1. Germline CDR1 and CDR2: MNHEY and SVGAGI. J was trimmed by 10 bases and V by 8 bases; bases with no gene match: 10. The CDR3 totals 12 residues. CDR3 amino acids: CASLGQDNTYTF. The CDR3 DNA reads as TGTGCCAGCCTCGGACAGGACAATACCTACACCTTC.

This clonotype was seen many times. The V and J genes are TRBV5-6 and TRBJ2-7, with D uncertain. Trimming removed 0 bases from V and 1 base from J, with 11 bases in between. The germline V gene has CDR1 SGHDT and CDR2 YYEEEE. The CDR3 length is 15 residues. In nucleotides, the CDR3 is TGTGCCAGCAGCTTGGTCCCTACGAGTTCCTACGAGCAGTACTTC. As protein: CASSLVPTSSYEQYF.

There are many counts of this clonotype. The rearrangement links TRBV7-9 to TRBJ1-1; D remains unclear. Germline V gene sequence: CDR1 SEHNR, CDR2 FQNEAQ (reference sequence). The ends were cut back, 3 bases at V and 8 bases at J, with 7 bases in the middle. This CDR3 has 11 amino acids. The CDR3 loop is CASSFAGEAFF. The CDR3 nucleotides are TGTGCCAGCAGCTTCGCCGGGGAAGCTTTCTTT.

This clonotype was observed at least ten times. The chain uses TRBV2 and TRBJ1-2; D might be TRBD1 (5 bases). In germline, CDR1 is SNHLY, CDR2 FYNNEI. V was trimmed by 6 bases and J by 8 bases, leaving 13 bases between them. The CDR3 loop spans 12 amino acids. CDR3: CASRTDLGGYTF. The CDR3 nucleotides are TGTGCCAGCAGGACAGATCTAGGAGGCTACACCTTC.

This clonotype was found many times. In DNA form, the CDR3 reads TGTGCCATCAGTGAACAGGGCCCAAAGGGTGGAAACACCATATATTTT. Protein product: CAISEQGPKGGNTIYF. This chain joins TRBV10-3 and TRBJ1-3; D possibly corresponds to TRBD1 (6 bases). The CDR3 is 16 amino acids. Germline V lookup: CDR1 ENHRY, CDR2 SYGVKD. The germline V and J ends were trimmed by 3 bases and 3 bases, with 15 bases remaining between them.

This clonotype showed up many times. The chain's CDR3 is CATSDSGAGKWNEQFF. The CDR3 DNA follows: TGTGCCACCAGTGATTCTGGGGCAGGGAAGTGGAATGAGCAGTTCTTC. This chain joins TRBV24-1 and TRBJ2-1, with D maybe TRBD1 (5 bases). CDR1 is KGHDR and CDR2 is SFDVKD in the germline V gene. The CDR3 is 16 residues long. V was shortened by 2 bases and J by 7 bases, with 17 bases between the two germline ends.

In regard to this clonotype: With a much larger clone just one base away, this may be a read error. This chain connects TRBV9 to TRBJ2-7, with D tentatively TRBD1 or TRBD2 (5 bases each). CDR3 length equals 14 residues. Germline assignment: CDR1 SGDLS and CDR2 YYNGEE. The V end was cut by 4 bases, the J end by 2 bases, with 13 bases between. The CDR3 region is CASSSWDGPYEQYF. The CDR3 region has the DNA TGTGCCAGCAGCTCTTGGGACGGACCCTACGAGCAGTACTTC.

This clonotype has at least ten counts. The chain is built from TRBV6-6 and TRBJ2-1; TRBD1 aligns across 11 bases. The CDR3 extends over 14 amino acids. The germline V gene encodes CDR1 MNHNY and CDR2 SVGAGI (reference sequence). The V segment lost 8 bases and the J segment 6 bases; nucleotides outside the gene matches: 6. Written as DNA, the CDR3 is TGTGCCAGCCGTCCCGGGACAGGGGGCAATGAGCAGTTCTTC. Its protein product is CASRPGTGGNEQFF.

This clonotype has a count of ten or more. This clone may be a read error of a much larger clone one base away. The rearrangement links TRBV3-1 to TRBJ2-7; unclear D gene. Germline values: CDR1 LGHDT, CDR2 YNNKEL (reference sequence). There are 11 residues in the CDR3. V gave up 5 bases and J gave up 3 bases, with 5 bases separating them. In DNA form, the CDR3 reads TGTGCCAGCAGCGACGACTACGAGCAGTACTTC. This sequence encodes CASSDDYEQYF.

This clonotype has ten or more counts. The chain couples TRBV7-2 to TRBJ2-1; 7 bases align to TRBD2. J gave up 3 bases and V 5 bases, and 7 bases lay outside the gene matches. This CDR3 has 15 residues. Per the germline V gene, CDR1 is SGHTA and CDR2 is FQGNSA. In DNA form, the CDR3 reads TGTGCCAGCAGCCGCCCGGGGGAGGGCTACAATGAGCAGTTCTTC. The encoded protein is CASSRPGEGYNEQFF.

This clonotype showed up many times. This chain uses TRBV12-5 with TRBJ1-1; D unclear. Germline lookup yields CDR1 LGHNT and CDR2 FRNRAP. The CDR3 runs to 12 residues. Trimming pared 2 bases from V and 11 bases from J, leaving 12 bases between. Here the CDR3 reads CASGLFRAAAFF. CDR3 DNA: TGTGCTAGTGGTTTGTTCCGTGCGGCGGCTTTCTTT.

The chain is built from TRBV13 and TRBJ2-5; possibly TRBD1 for D (6 bases). This CDR3 region has 17 residues. V lost 4 bases to trimming and J lost 5 bases, with 23 bases between them. CDR1 and CDR2 (germline): PRHDT, FYEKMQ (reference sequence). The CDR3 loop reads CASSSRCTGTWEETQYF. CDR3 nucleotide sequence: TGTGCCAGCAGCTCTAGGTGCACTGGGACATGGGAGGAGACCCAGTACTTC.

In its sample, this clonotype was seen many times. The rearrangement uses TRBV5-1 and TRBJ1-1; possibly TRBD1 for D (5 bases). Germline V lookup: CDR1 SGHRS, CDR2 YFSETQ. V was clipped by 3 bases and J by 5 bases, with 14 bases between them. The CDR3 totals 14 residues. This CDR3 is CASSWGRRGTEAFF. In DNA, the CDR3 is TGCGCCAGCAGCTGGGGACGCAGAGGGACTGAAGCTTTCTTT.

At least ten counts were recorded for this clonotype. The chain uses TRBV9 and TRBJ2-7, with 9 bases identical to TRBD2. V was clipped by 0 bases and J by 4 bases; unmatched bases: 5. The CDR3 extends over 15 amino acids. Germline CDR1 reads SGDLS; CDR2 reads YYNGEE. CDR3 sequence: CASSVGSLAGYEQYF. The CDR3 DNA follows: TGTGCCAGCAGCGTAGGCTCCCTAGCGGGATACGAGCAGTACTTC.

This clonotype was detected many times. The V call is TRBV7-2, the J call TRBJ1-2; a weak D match, TRBD1 (6 bases). The CDR3 is 16 residues long. V lost 5 bases to trimming and J lost 2 bases, with 18 bases between them. Germline V gene data show CDR1 as SGHTA and CDR2 as FQGNSA. CDR3 nucleotide sequence: TGTGCCAGCAGCCGGGGACGCGGACAGAAAAACTATGGCTACACCTTC. This codes for CASSRGRGQKNYGYTF.

There are many counts of this clonotype. V and J are TRBV12-3 or TRBV12-4 and TRBJ1-4; tentatively, D is TRBD1 (6 bases). Trimming removed 1 base at V and 8 bases at J, with 14 bases between. The CDR3 covers 15 residues. The CDR3 is CASSLGGGLGEKLFF. The DNA of the CDR3 is TGTGCCAGCAGTTTAGGTGGGGGCTTGGGGGAAAAACTGTTTTTT.

This clonotype was found many times. The rearrangement links TRBV14 to TRBJ2-1; D gene unclear. CDR1 and CDR2 from the germline V gene are SGHDN and FVKESK. The V and J ends lost 0 bases and 4 bases respectively, with 16 bases between them. The CDR3 runs 17 residues. This CDR3 is CASSQDENYGRYNEQFF. CDR3 sequence (DNA): TGTGCCAGCAGCCAAGATGAAAACTACGGGCGATACAATGAGCAGTTCTTC. Using reference TRBV14 and TRBJ2-1 for the parts outside the CDR3, the full variable domain is EAGVTQFPSHSVIEKGQTVTLRCDPISGHDNLYWYRRVMGKEIKFLLHFVKESKQDESGMPNNRFLAERTGGTYSTLKVQPAELEDSGVYFCASSQDENYGRYNEQFFGPGTRLTVL.

The rearrangement joins TRBV5-1 to TRBJ2-3; 9 bases are a match to TRBD2. This CDR3 contains 15 residues. Germline values: CDR1 SGHRS, CDR2 YFSETQ. The J segment lost 5 bases and the V segment lost 2 bases, leaving 6 bases of the junction unmatched. The CDR3 loop is CASSFASGIGDTQYF. For the CDR3, the DNA is TGCGCCAGCAGCTTCGCTAGCGGGATAGGAGATACGCAGTATTTT.

This clonotype was counted many times. V and J are TRBV7-3 and TRBJ2-1; 8 bases are a match to TRBD1. The CDR3 spans 15 residues. The germline V gene has CDR1 SGHTA and CDR2 FQGTGA. J gave up 0 bases and V 2 bases, and 0 bases lay outside the gene matches. CDR3 nucleotides: TGTGCCAGCAGCTTAGACAGGGGCTCCTACAATGAGCAGTTCTTC. Translation: CASSLDRGSYNEQFF.